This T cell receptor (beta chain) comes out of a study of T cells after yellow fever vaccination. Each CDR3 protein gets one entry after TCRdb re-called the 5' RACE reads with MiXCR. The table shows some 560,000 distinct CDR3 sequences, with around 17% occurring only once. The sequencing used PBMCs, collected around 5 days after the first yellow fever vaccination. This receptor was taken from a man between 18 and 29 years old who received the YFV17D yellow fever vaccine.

The CDR3 loop is CAISESGTGTLNTQYF. The DNA of the CDR3 is TGTGCCATCAGTGAGTCCGGGACAGGGACACTCAATACGCAGTATTTT. V gene TRBV10-3 combines with J gene TRBJ2-3; 9 positions agree with TRBD1. This CDR3 is 16 amino acids long. The V gene end was trimmed by 0 bases and the J gene end by 7 bases; junction bases not matched to a gene: 8. Germline lookup yields CDR1 ENHRY and CDR2 SYGVKD.